The source of this T cell receptor beta chain is a study of T cells in Graves' hyperthyroidism and ophthalmopathy. Study-level results: Expanded thyroid clonotypes (above 0.001) were mostly also found in blood.

This clonotype was seen ten or more times. No antigen is known for it. RNA transcripts were the template for amplifying TCR beta CDR3 regions. RT-PCR in the first round (using the HTBI primer set) targeted the TCR CDR3. MiXCR, run by TCRdb on the multiplex PCR reads, gives a single entry per CDR3 protein. The profile shows around 560,000 distinct CDR3 sequences, approximately 15% of them singletons. Based on clinical symptoms, serum thyroxine and TRAb, thyroid ultrasound and orbital computed tomography, diagnoses were reached. This TCR was sampled from a woman aged 18-29 years with Graves' hyperthyroidism. Sequencing used blood.

The CDR3 reads CASSDRYPNTEAFF. The CDR3, as DNA: TGTGCCAGCAGTGACAGGTACCCGAACACTGAAGCTTTCTTT. The rearrangement joins TRBV2 to TRBJ1-1; D uncertain. The CDR3 is 14 amino acids. The V gene lost 3 bases and the J gene lost 1 base, with 9 bases spanning the gap. The V gene's germline CDR1 is SNHLY and CDR2 FYNNEI. The variable domain in full, completed from reference TRBV2 and TRBJ1-1, reads EPEVTQTPSHQVTQMGQEVILRCVPISNHLYFYWYRQILGQKVEFLVSFYNNEISEKSEIFDDQFSVERPDGSNFTLKIRSTKLEDSAMYFCASSDRYPNTEAFFGQGTRLTVV.